This T cell receptor (beta chain) was captured in a study of control samples from healthy donors and cancer patients (dated by TCRdb to the early 2020s). Per the germline V gene, SGHDN is the CDR1 and FVKESK is the CDR2. V gives up 0 bases and J gives up 1 base, and the segment between their germline ends measures 9 bases. Its CDR3 holds 15 amino acids, cysteine through phenylalanine. Here the CDR3 DNA is all that survives: 45 bases in frame from base 1. The library was built by means of the immunoSEQ multiplex PCR assay. The source is immuneACCESS, and TCRdb retained only in-frame sequences with V and J called. Part of the clones is not carried over; for the studies checked, unresolved V genes explain less than half of this, and the remainder is unexplained. The sample includes 140,000 to 150,000 clones, with roughly 93% observed a single time. Around 5.4% of the sample is in the top ten clones.

On this clone: There is no known antigen for this receptor. Within one base of it there is no much larger clone, and no base qualities were kept.

The TCR originated in a man between 18 and 35 years old in good health. The sequenced material came from blood. The chain uses TRBV14 and TRBJ1-2, with no D gene named confidently. The nucleotide sequence is given as TGTGCCAGCAGCCAAGATAGCAGGAGTAACTATGGCTACACCTTC. Translated, this is CASSQDSRSNYGYTF.